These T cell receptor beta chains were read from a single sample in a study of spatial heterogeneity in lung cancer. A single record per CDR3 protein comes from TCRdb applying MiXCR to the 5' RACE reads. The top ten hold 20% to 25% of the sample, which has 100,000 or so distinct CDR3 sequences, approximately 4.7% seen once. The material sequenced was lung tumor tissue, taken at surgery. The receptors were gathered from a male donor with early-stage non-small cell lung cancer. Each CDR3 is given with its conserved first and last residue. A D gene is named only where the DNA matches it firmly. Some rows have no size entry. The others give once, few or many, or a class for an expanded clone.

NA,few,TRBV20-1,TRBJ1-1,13,CSASHRGNTEAFF,TGCAGTGCTAGCCACCGGGGCAACACTGAAGCTTTCTTT
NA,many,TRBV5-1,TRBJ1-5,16,CASSLDGGTGNQPQHF,TGCGCCAGCAGCTTGGATGGGGGGACGGGCAATCAGCCCCAGCATTTT
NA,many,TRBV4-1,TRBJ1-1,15,CASSQGSGSGAEAFF,TGCGCCAGCAGCCAAGGGTCCGGCAGCGGCGCTGAAGCTTTCTTT
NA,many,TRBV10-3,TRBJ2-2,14,CAISGSGLTGELFF,TGTGCCATCAGTGGCAGCGGACTCACCGGGGAGCTGTTTTTT
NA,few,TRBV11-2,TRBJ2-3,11,CASSPEISQYF,TGTGCCAGCAGCCCTGAGATCTCGCAGTATTTT
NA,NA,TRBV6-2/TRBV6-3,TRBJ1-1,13,CASSYAQTTEAFF,TGTGCCAGCAGTTACGCGCAGACAACTGAAGCTTTCTTT
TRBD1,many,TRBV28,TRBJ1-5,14,CASSWDRGHQPQHF,TGTGCCAGCAGTTGGGACAGGGGGCATCAGCCCCAGCATTTT
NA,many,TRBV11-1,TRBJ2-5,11,CASSKEETQYF,TGTGCCAGCAGCAAAGAAGAGACCCAGTACTTC
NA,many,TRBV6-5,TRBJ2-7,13,CASSYLENYEQYF,TGTGCCAGCAGTTACTTGGAAAACTACGAGCAGTACTTC
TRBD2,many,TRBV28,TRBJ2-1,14,CASSLSPGGGEQFF,TGTGCCAGCAGTTTATCCCCGGGAGGGGGTGAGCAGTTCTTC
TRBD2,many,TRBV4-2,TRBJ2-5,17,CASSQDRAGGPFVTQYF,TGTGCCAGCAGCCAAGATCGAGCGGGAGGGCCGTTTGTGACCCAGTACTTC
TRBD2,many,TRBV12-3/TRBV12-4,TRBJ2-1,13,CATRLAGVVEQFF,TGTGCCACCCGACTAGCGGGGGTGGTTGAGCAGTTCTTC
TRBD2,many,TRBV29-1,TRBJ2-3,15,CSVAGGGARADTQYF,TGCAGCGTGGCCGGGGGGGGCGCTAGGGCAGATACGCAGTATTTT
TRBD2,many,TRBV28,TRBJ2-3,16,CASSFSVAGHTDTQYF,TGTGCCAGCAGTTTCTCAGTAGCGGGCCACACAGATACGCAGTATTTT
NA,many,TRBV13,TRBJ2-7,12,CASSHPRDEQYF,TGTGCCAGCAGTCACCCCCGGGACGAGCAGTACTTC
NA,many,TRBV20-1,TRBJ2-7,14,CSAVKGRDPYEQYF,TGCAGTGCAGTTAAGGGGCGGGATCCCTACGAGCAGTACTTC
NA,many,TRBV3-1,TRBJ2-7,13,CASSYGSTTPIHF,TGTGCCAGCAGCTACGGGTCGACGACTCCAATCCACTTC
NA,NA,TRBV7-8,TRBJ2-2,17,CASSLGSGSVWTGELFF,TGTGCCAGCAGCTTAGGGTCGGGCTCAGTGTGGACCGGGGAGCTGTTTTTT
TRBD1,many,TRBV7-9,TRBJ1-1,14,CASGRTGPNTEAFF,TGTGCCAGCGGGAGGACAGGACCGAACACTGAAGCTTTCTTT
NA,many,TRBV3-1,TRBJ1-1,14,CASSSTAMGTEAFF,TGTGCCAGCAGCAGCACGGCGATGGGCACTGAAGCTTTCTTT
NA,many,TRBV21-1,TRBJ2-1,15,CASSKRTRRGNEQFF,TGTGCCAGCAGCAAGAGGACTAGAAGAGGAAATGAGCAGTTCTTC
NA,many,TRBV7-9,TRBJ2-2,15,CASSLRGVNTGELFF,TGTGCCAGCAGCTTACGTGGAGTCAACACCGGGGAGCTGTTTTTT
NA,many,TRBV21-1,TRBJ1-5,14,CASSNGGGNQPQHF,TGTGCCAGCAGCAACGGGGGTGGCAATCAGCCCCAGCATTTT
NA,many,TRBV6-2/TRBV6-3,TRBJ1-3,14,CASWTLSSGNTIYF,TGTGCCAGCTGGACCTTAAGCTCTGGAAACACCATATATTTT
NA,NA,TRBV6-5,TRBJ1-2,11,CASSGRYGYTF,TGTGCCAGCAGTGGACGCTATGGCTACACCTTC
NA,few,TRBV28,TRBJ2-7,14,CASLPGGRVFEQYF,TGTGCCAGCCTCCCCGGGGGCAGGGTATTCGAGCAGTACTTC
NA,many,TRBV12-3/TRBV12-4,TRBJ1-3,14,CASSFQPATNTIYF,TGTGCCAGCAGTTTCCAGCCGGCTACAAACACCATATATTTT
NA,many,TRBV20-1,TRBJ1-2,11,CSARDNSWYTF,TGCAGTGCTAGAGATAACAGTTGGTACACCTTC
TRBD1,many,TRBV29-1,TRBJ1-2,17,CSAIRGDRGPKHYGYTF,TGCAGCGCGATACGCGGGGACAGGGGGCCAAAGCACTATGGCTACACCTTC
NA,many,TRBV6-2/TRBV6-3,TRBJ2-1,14,CAARRRDFYNEQFF,TGTGCCGCTCGGCGGAGGGATTTTTACAATGAGCAGTTCTTC
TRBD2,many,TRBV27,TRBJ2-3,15,CASRGLAGSTDTQYF,TGTGCCTCCCGCGGGCTAGCGGGTAGCACAGATACGCAGTATTTT